This paragraph reports one T cell receptor beta chain. Its target is unknown. The sample belongs to a study of radiation and T cells in renal cell carcinoma. Background on the study: Nephrectomy followed 15 Gy stereotactic body radiation by 4 weeks. Whole-study findings and limits: In blood, top tumor clones expanded by 2 weeks, shrinking by 4.

There are 18 residues in the CDR3. Germline trimming cut 0 bases from V and 4 bases from J; bases unmatched to any gene: 12. Germline CDR1 is LGHNA and CDR2 is YNFKEQ. Method: immunoSEQ multiplex PCR; TCRdb's copy keeps in-frame clones and lacks some. The sample carries around 46,000 clones, around 83% recorded once. Regarding time point: baseline pretreatment blood. Treatment indicated: 15 Gy SBRT to primary tumor, nephrectomy 4 weeks later. Radiation-treated patients gave blood at baseline, week 2 and week 4. This renal cell carcinoma was of the clear cell type. The sequenced sample was blood, obtained from a patient whose treatment included radiotherapy and nephrectomy. This sequence originates from a woman in her seventies with renal cell carcinoma. V and J are TRBV4-2 and TRBJ2-3; 8 positions match TRBD2. For the CDR3, the DNA is TGTGCCAGCAGCCAAGAAGCGGTTGCGGGGGGAGGGGCAGATACGCAGTATTTT. This sequence encodes CASSQEAVAGGGADTQYF.